This TCR beta chain was profiled in a study of molecular identifiers for immune sequencing clone quantification. Whole-study results and caveats: A shared barcode on identical TCR molecules could lead to underestimated sizes for highly expanded clones. Spiked Jurkat TCR RNA equivalent to one cell was reportedly detectable in about a million naive cells.

When naive CD8 T cells were sorted, they were gated as CD8+CD4-CCR7+CD45RA+. The germline V gene has CDR1 MDHEN and CDR2 SYDVKM. V dropped 6 bases and J dropped 5 bases, with 17 bases sitting between them. The length of the CDR3 is 15 residues. There are a few counts of this clonotype. Antigen: not known. Bulk libraries came from a prior protocol with listed TCR primers. MiXCR was run by TCRdb on the PCR reads, yielding one entry per CDR3 protein. The data contain under 800,000 distinct CDR3 sequences, around 25% of them singletons. This sequence joins TRBV28 and TRBJ1-5, with a tentative D call TRBD1 (5 bases). This clonotype originated in a human donor in good health. Some libraries in this study had Jurkat cell RNA spiked in. What was sequenced was naive CD8+ T cells from blood, with Jurkat cell RNA spiked in. Subset defined: FACS-sorted CD8+CD4-CCR7+CD45RA+ naive T cells. CDR3 coding DNA: TGTGCCAGCAGGAACCCCCAGGGTTGGCATCAGCCCCAGCATTTT. Protein: CASRNPQGWHQPQHF. The variable domain in full, with the rest retrieved from reference TRBV28 and TRBJ1-5, is DVKVTQSSRYLVKRTGEKVFLECVQDMDHENMFWYRQDPGLGLRLIYFSYDVKMKEKGDIPEGYSVSREKKERFSLILESASTNQTSMYLCASRNPQGWHQPQHFGDGTRLSIL.